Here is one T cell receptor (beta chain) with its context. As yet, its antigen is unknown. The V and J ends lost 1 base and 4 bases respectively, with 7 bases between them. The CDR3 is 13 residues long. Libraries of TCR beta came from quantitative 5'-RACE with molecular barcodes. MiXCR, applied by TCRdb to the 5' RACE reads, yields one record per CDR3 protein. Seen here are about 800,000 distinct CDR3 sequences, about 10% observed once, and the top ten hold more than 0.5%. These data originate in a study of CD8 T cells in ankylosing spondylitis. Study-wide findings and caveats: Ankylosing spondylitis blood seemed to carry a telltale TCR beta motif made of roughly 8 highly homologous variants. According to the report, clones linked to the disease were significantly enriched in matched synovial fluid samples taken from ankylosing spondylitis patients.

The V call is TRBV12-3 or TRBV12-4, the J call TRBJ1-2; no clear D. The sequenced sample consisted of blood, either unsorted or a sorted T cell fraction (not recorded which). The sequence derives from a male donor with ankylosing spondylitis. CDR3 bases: TGTGCCAGCAGTTTAGTCGTCTCCTATGGCTACACCTTC. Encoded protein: CASSLVVSYGYTF.